The 2 T cell receptor beta chains reported below all come from one sample, sequenced in a study of T cell responses to AZD1222 COVID-19 vaccine (dated by TCRdb to the early 2020s). The sample's time point label, decoded: about 28 days (+/-7) after the second vaccine dose. The method was the immunoSEQ multiplex PCR assay. TCRdb mirrors the immuneACCESS table, restricted to in-frame sequences. Some clones are absent from its copies; in checked studies, under half trace to an unresolved V gene, and the reason for the others is unknown. Across this sample there are 150,000 to 200,000 clones, with roughly 94% seen only once. In total, the top ten clones hold roughly 5% of the sample. The sequencing used peripheral blood, collected 28 days after the second AZD1222 dose. Receptor source: an adult who received the AZD1222 COVID-19 vaccine.

The chain links TRBV7-8 to TRBJ2-3, with 10 bases identical to TRBD2. Germline CDR1 and CDR2: SGHVS and FQNEAQ. The length of the CDR3 is 16 residues. With V trimmed by 0 bases and J by 7 bases, 7 bases remained unmatched. CDR3 region: CASSLASSGSENTQYF. The CDR3 DNA sequence: TGTGCCAGCAGCTTAGCGTCTAGCGGGAGCGAGAATACGCAGTATTTT.

The CDR3 spells CASATGTVQETQYF. DNA of the CDR3: TGTGCCAGCGCGACCGGGACGGTCCAAGAGACCCAGTACTTC. The V call is TRBV28, the J call TRBJ2-5; either TRBD1 or TRBD2 may fit D (5 bases each). Germline CDR1 reads MDHEN; CDR2 reads SYDVKM. V lost 8 bases and J lost 1, with 14 bases in between. This CDR3 comprises 14 residues.